Below are 26 T cell receptor beta chains sequenced from a single sample in a study of response to subunit inactivated influenza vaccine. TCRdb called the RT-PCR reads again in MiXCR, with one record for every CDR3 protein. This table has approximately 700,000 distinct CDR3 sequences, roughly 13% appearing once. This sample comprised PBMCs from blood, obtained around 14 days before vaccination. The receptor set was obtained from a man aged 45-65 years who received an inactivated influenza vaccine.

The chain carries TRBV5-1 and TRBJ2-5; 7 nucleotides align to TRBD1. CDR1 SGHRS and CDR2 YFSETQ come from the germline V gene. V lost 4 bases to trimming and J lost 5 bases; unmatched junction nucleotides: 11. The CDR3 has 15 amino acids. The CDR3 region has the DNA TGCGCCAGCAGCGACGAGGACAGGAACTACGAGACCCAGTACTTC. Translating it yields CASSDEDRNYETQYF.

V is TRBV20-1 and J is TRBJ1-3, with 7 positions matching TRBD1. This CDR3 spans 14 amino acids. Trimming took 6 bases from V and 0 from J; bases not matched to a gene: 5. Looked up from germline, CDR1 is DFQATT and CDR2 is SNEGSKA (reference sequence). CDR3 protein: CSALGQLSGNTIYF. The CDR3 coding sequence is TGCAGTGCCCTGGGACAGCTCTCTGGAAACACCATATATTTT.

This clonotype was observed a handful of times. This rearrangement joins TRBV7-3 to TRBJ2-6; perhaps D is TRBD1 or TRBD2 (5 bases each). Germline loops: CDR1 SGHTA, CDR2 FQGTGA. With 5 bases removed from V and 0 bases from J, the gap between germline ends came to 20 bases. CDR3 length: 19 residues. The CDR3 sequence is CASSVRGPGFSSGANVLTF. DNA of the CDR3: TGTGCCAGCAGCGTAAGGGGACCAGGCTTTAGCTCTGGGGCCAACGTCCTGACTTTC.

This rearrangement joins TRBV30 to TRBJ2-3; D is undetermined. The CDR3 sequence is 14 residues long. Between the trimmed V and J ends, which lost 3 bases and 2 bases, there was a span of 12 bases. The germline gives CDR1 GTSNPN, CDR2 SVGIG (reference sequence). For the CDR3, the DNA is TGTGCCTGGAGCCCCGGCGCCAACACAGATACGCAGTATTTT. It yields the protein CAWSPGANTDTQYF.

This clonotype turned up a few times. The chain links TRBV6-2 or TRBV6-3 to TRBJ2-6, with a possible D match to TRBD2 (5 bases). Trimming took off 8 bases at V and 0 bases at J, with 23 bases between the two ends. The length of the CDR3 is 19 residues. Germline lookup yields CDR1 MNHEY and CDR2 SVGEGT. The chain's CDR3 is CASRTDVAEGYSGANVLTF. Here the CDR3 DNA reads TGTGCCAGCCGTACCGACGTTGCAGAGGGATACTCTGGGGCCAACGTCCTGACTTTC.

The chain uses TRBV14 and TRBJ2-1; D remains unclear. V dropped 2 bases and J dropped 5 bases, with 10 bases sitting between them. From germline, CDR1 is SGHDN and CDR2 FVKESK. This CDR3 comprises 14 residues. CDR3 residues: CASSQPLRDNEQFF. CDR3 in DNA: TGTGCCAGCAGCCAACCCTTAAGAGACAATGAGCAGTTCTTC.

This clonotype was observed a few times. The chain has TRBV15 and TRBJ2-1, with D hard to call. Per germline, CDR1 LNHNV and CDR2 YYDKDF (reference sequence). Between the trimmed V and J ends, which lost 0 bases and 5 bases, there was a span of 5 bases. The CDR3 loop spans 13 amino acids. The DNA for the CDR3 is TGTGCCACCAGCAGAGACCGAAACAATGAGCAGTTCTTC. It codes for CATSRDRNNEQFF.

Here the CDR3 DNA reads TGTGCCAGCAGGGCGGACCGAAAAGGCCGGGATTCACCCCTCCACTTT. Translation gives CASRADRKGRDSPLHF. The chain uses TRBV12-3 or TRBV12-4 and TRBJ1-6, with D unclear. CDR3 length: 16 amino acids. Trimming cost V 6 bases and J 8 bases, with 20 bases left between them.

This chain joins TRBV5-5 and TRBJ2-7; D is unresolved. Germline loops: CDR1 SGHKS, CDR2 YYEKEE (reference sequence). The CDR3 length is 16 residues. V was cut by 0 bases and J by 6 bases, with 19 bases left in between. The CDR3 here is CASSLETSLSTLEQYF. The CDR3 nucleotides read TGTGCCAGCAGCTTGGAGACATCCCTTTCTACCCTCGAGCAGTACTTC.

CDR3 residues: CASSVGLAVGYNEQFF. Here the CDR3 DNA reads TGTGCCAGCAGCGTGGGACTAGCTGTGGGGTACAATGAGCAGTTCTTC. The chain couples TRBV9 to TRBJ2-1; 9 nucleotides match TRBD2. The CDR3 is 16 amino acids. The germline V gene encodes CDR1 SGDLS and CDR2 YYNGEE. The J segment lost 4 bases and the V segment lost 2 bases, leaving 7 bases of the junction unmatched.

CDR3 region: CASRQTGNGANVLTF. For the CDR3, the DNA is TGTGCCAGCAGACAGACAGGGAATGGGGCCAACGTCCTGACTTTC. V gene TRBV7-2 combines with J gene TRBJ2-6, with 7 bases aligning to TRBD1. The CDR3 consists of 15 residues. V lost 6 bases, J lost 3 bases, and 5 bases stayed unmatched. Germline values: CDR1 SGHTA, CDR2 FQGNSA.

In its sample, this clonotype was seen many times. The chain joins TRBV7-8 to TRBJ2-5; D remains unclear. Trimming pared 2 bases from V and 7 bases from J, leaving 17 bases between. CDR3 length equals 15 residues. The germline CDR1 and CDR2 sequences are SGHVS and FQNEAQ. CDR3 protein: CASSLPTEELRTQYF. In DNA, the CDR3 is TGTGCCAGCAGCTTACCCACAGAGGAGCTGCGGACCCAGTACTTC.

The chain links TRBV15 to TRBJ1-1; D is possibly TRBD1 (5 bases). Trimming shortened V by 1 base and J by 5 bases, and 8 bases separated the two germline ends. Germline loops: CDR1 LNHNV, CDR2 YYDKDF (reference sequence). The length of the CDR3 is 13 residues. CDR3 loop: CATSRVRATEAFF. As DNA, the CDR3 is TGTGCCACCAGCAGAGTCAGGGCGACTGAAGCTTTCTTT.

In its sample, this clonotype was seen a few times. The chain joins TRBV7-2 to TRBJ2-5; D is perhaps TRBD2 (5 bases). CDR1 is SGHTA, CDR2 FQGNSA, per germline. Trimming left V 1 base short and J 6 bases short, with 15 bases between. The length of the CDR3 is 15 residues. CDR3 coding DNA: TGTGCCAGCAGCTTAGTCGGCGGCGGAGGAAAGACCCAGTACTTC. Its translation: CASSLVGGGGKTQYF.

The chain joins TRBV3-1 to TRBJ2-7; D is unclear. Germline values: CDR1 LGHDT, CDR2 YNNKEL (reference sequence). Deletions cut 0 bases from V and 3 bases from J, with 12 bases between. The CDR3 runs to 15 residues. The CDR3 DNA sequence: TGTGCCAGCAGCCAAGAAACCGGGCCCCGCTACGAGCAGTACTTC. Translating it yields CASSQETGPRYEQYF.

This clonotype came up a few times. The gene calls are TRBV5-1 and TRBJ2-2, with D uncertain. The CDR3 covers 14 residues. Germline CDR1 reads SGHRS; CDR2 reads YFSETQ. Trimming left V 1 base short and J 4 bases short, with 8 bases between. CDR3 residues: CASSLSDSTGELFF. DNA for the CDR3: TGCGCCAGCAGCTTGTCGGATAGCACCGGGGAGCTGTTTTTT. The variable domain in full, with the rest retrieved from reference TRBV5-1 and TRBJ2-2, is KAGVTQTPRYLIKTRGQQVTLSCSPISGHRSVSWYQQTPGQGLQFLFEYFSETQRNKGNFPGRFSGRQFSNSRSEMNVSTLELGDSALYLCASSLSDSTGELFFGEGSRLTVL.

The J gene is TRBJ2-7, the V gene TRBV5-1; 8 bases line up with TRBD1. V lost 2 bases to trimming and J lost 8 bases; unmatched junction nucleotides: 6. This CDR3 spans 13 amino acids. Looked up from germline, CDR1 is SGHRS and CDR2 is YFSETQ. CDR3 DNA: TGCGCCAGCAGCTTACAGGACAGGGCTCAGCAGTACTTC. As protein: CASSLQDRAQQYF.

The chain combines TRBV4-3 with TRBJ2-5; 9 positions agree with TRBD2. The CDR3 length is 14 residues. From germline, CDR1 is LGHNA and CDR2 YSLEER. The junction had 5 bases not matched to a gene; V was cut back by 1 base and J by 8 bases. The DNA for the CDR3 is TGCGCCAGCAGCCAAGGGGCTAGCGGGGACACCCAGTACTTC. It specifies CASSQGASGDTQYF.

In this sample, this clonotype turned up many times. The J gene is TRBJ2-7, the V gene TRBV5-1, with TRBD1 as a possible D gene (5 bases). V was cut by 8 bases and J by 0 bases, with 9 bases left in between. CDR1 is SGHRS and CDR2 is YFSETQ in the germline V gene. This CDR3 has 12 residues. This chain's CDR3 is CASTGSSYEQYF. The CDR3 nucleotides read TGCGCCAGTACAGGTTCCTCCTACGAGCAGTACTTC.

The CDR3 region has the DNA TGTGCCAGCAACCGTGACGGGGTAACAGATACGCAGTATTTT. Encoded protein: CASNRDGVTDTQYF. The V call is TRBV6-1, the J call TRBJ2-3, with D perhaps TRBD2 (5 bases). Germline V CDR1 and CDR2: MNHNS, SASEGT. The CDR3 runs to 14 residues. Trimming stripped 7 bases from V and 3 bases from J, with 14 bases between.

This clonotype was counted between two and nine times. J is TRBJ2-4 and V is TRBV20-1; 8 nucleotides line up with TRBD1. Germline V lookup: CDR1 DFQATT, CDR2 SNEGSKA (reference sequence). V dropped 6 bases and J dropped 2; count of bases not matched to a gene: 9. There are 15 residues in the CDR3. The CDR3 sequence: CSAPDRDKSKNIQYF. Written as DNA, the CDR3 is TGCAGTGCCCCGGACAGGGATAAATCCAAAAACATTCAGTACTTC.

V usage is TRBV7-8 and J usage is TRBJ2-7; D call uncertain. This CDR3 is built from 16 residues. CDR1 and CDR2 (germline): SGHVS, FQNEAQ. Trimming took off 5 bases at V and 3 bases at J, with 20 bases between the two ends. This chain's CDR3 is CASSPKRLQTIYEQYF. The CDR3 nucleotides are TGTGCCAGCAGCCCTAAACGGTTACAGACAATCTACGAGCAGTACTTC. The full variable domain, with the rest looked up from reference TRBV7-8 and TRBJ2-7, is GAGVSQSPRYKVAKRGQDVALRCDPISGHVSLFWYQQALGQGPEFLTYFQNEAQLDKSGLPSDRFFAERPEGSVSTLKIQRTQQEDSAVYLCASSPKRLQTIYEQYFGPGTRLTVT.

This clonotype was seen a few times. The rearrangement links TRBV7-2 to TRBJ2-3; a possible D gene is TRBD2 (5 bases). Germline V gene lookup returns CDR1 SGHTA and CDR2 FQGNSA. Trimming removed 1 base at V and 2 bases at J, with 10 bases between. The CDR3 length is 15 residues. DNA for the CDR3: TGTGCCAGCAGCTTAGGGGGAGCTTTCACAGATACGCAGTATTTT. As protein: CASSLGGAFTDTQYF.

This clonotype was found many times. V is TRBV4-1 and J is TRBJ1-5; maybe TRBD1 (6 bases). Trimming took 2 bases from V and 4 from J, leaving 12 bases between them. This CDR3 comprises 15 residues. The germline gives CDR1 MGHRA, CDR2 YSYEKL. In DNA, the CDR3 is TGCGCCAGCAGCCAACGTTACGGACAGAATCAGCCCCAGCATTTT. As protein: CASSQRYGQNQPQHF.

The CDR3 here is CASSQNRYGLNTGELFF. CDR3 DNA: TGCGCCAGCAGCCAAAATCGCTACGGGCTCAACACCGGGGAGCTGTTTTTT. The gene calls are TRBV5-1 and TRBJ2-2; no definite D call. The CDR3 sequence is 17 residues long. Germline V CDR1 and CDR2: SGHRS, YFSETQ. V dropped 4 bases and J dropped 2 bases, with 18 bases sitting between them.

Only a few counts were recorded for this clonotype. The chain joins TRBV25-1 to TRBJ1-1; D is uncertain. Trimming cost V 8 bases and J 4 bases, with 8 bases left between them. Germline CDR1 and CDR2: MGHDK and SYGVNS. The CDR3 covers 11 residues. Here the CDR3 reads CASRASTEAFF. The DNA of the CDR3 is TGTGCCAGCCGAGCGAGCACTGAAGCTTTCTTT.